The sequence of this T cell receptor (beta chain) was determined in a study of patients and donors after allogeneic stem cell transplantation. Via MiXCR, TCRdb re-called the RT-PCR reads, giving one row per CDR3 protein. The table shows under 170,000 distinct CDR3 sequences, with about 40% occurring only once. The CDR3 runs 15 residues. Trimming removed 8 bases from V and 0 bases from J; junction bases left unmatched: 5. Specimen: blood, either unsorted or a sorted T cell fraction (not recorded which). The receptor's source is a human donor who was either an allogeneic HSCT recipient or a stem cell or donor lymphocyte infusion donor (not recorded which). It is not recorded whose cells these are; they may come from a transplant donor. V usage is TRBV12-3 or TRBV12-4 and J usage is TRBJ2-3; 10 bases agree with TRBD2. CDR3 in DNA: TGTGCCAGCCGGCTTAGCGGGGGGAGCACAGATACGCAGTATTTT. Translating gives CASRLSGGSTDTQYF.